The clone carrying this T cell receptor beta chain was counted once. This specimen comes from a study of T cells in Graves' hyperthyroidism and ophthalmopathy. Amplification of TCR beta CDR3 regions used RNA as the template. The HTBI set primed first-round TCR CDR3 RT-PCR. Each CDR3 protein is one row after TCRdb ran MiXCR on the multiplex PCR reads. The data contain around 570,000 distinct CDR3 sequences, 20% of them singletons. CDR3 length equals 13 residues. Per germline, CDR1 MNHEY and CDR2 SVGEGT. V lost 5 bases, J lost 5 bases, and 12 bases lay in between. The chain combines TRBV6-2 or TRBV6-3 with TRBJ1-2, with D maybe TRBD1 (6 bases). The clonotype was recovered from a man aged 40-50 years with Graves' ophthalmopathy. Specimen: blood. CDR3 nucleotides: TGTGCCAGCAGTGCGGCAGGGGCGTATGGCTACACCTTC. This codes for CASSAAGAYGYTF.